Described below is a single TCR beta chain sequence and its context. What it binds is unknown. With 60 Vbeta and 13 Jbeta primers, the PCR was carried out. Study processing details: Unique TCR beta chains totaled some 80 million in a later count, with approximately 11 million of them shared. TCRdb's table, derived via immunoSEQ multiplex PCR, lists solely in-frame clones and lacks some. That table supplies the V and J calls and clone size; D and trimming were determined from the DNA. The sample includes under 200,000 clones, around 80% of them seen just once. The data stem from a study of cytomegalovirus exposure and HLA in healthy donors. Study results and limitations: Immune exposure was documented only through CMV serostatus. Specificity for CMV antigens was confirmed in vitro for a few of the CMV-associated chains.

The germline V and J ends were trimmed by 2 bases and 4 bases, with 6 bases remaining between them. Germline V lookup: CDR1 LNHNV, CDR2 YYDKDF (reference sequence). The CDR3 length is 13 residues. The chain couples TRBV15 to TRBJ1-5; D unresolved. This clonotype was obtained from a woman between 18 and 29 years old in good health and CMV-seronegative. Input material: PBMCs. Written as DNA, the CDR3 is TGTGCCACCAGCAGACGGGTGAATCAGCCCCAGCATTTT. Protein: CATSRRVNQPQHF. Full variable domain (outside the CDR3, taken from reference TRBV15 and TRBJ1-5): DAMVIQNPRYQVTQFGKPVTLSCSQTLNHNVMYWYQQKSSQAPKLLFHYYDKDFNNEADTPDNFQSRRPNTSFCFLDIRSPGLGDTAMYLCATSRRVNQPQHFGDGTRLSIL.